The sequence of this T cell receptor beta chain was determined in a study of radiation and T cells in renal cell carcinoma. The method was immunoSEQ multiplex PCR; TCRdb's version includes in-frame clones alone and lacks a portion of them. The sample carries about 150,000 clones, 88% recorded once. The sample's time point: baseline pretreatment blood. The treatment: 15 Gy SBRT to primary tumor, nephrectomy 4 weeks later. The CDR3 extends over 14 amino acids. Germline V gene sequence: CDR1 MNHEY, CDR2 SVGAGI. Deletions cut 6 bases from V and 5 bases from J, with 13 bases between. The chain carries TRBV6-5 and TRBJ2-2; D tentatively fits TRBD1 or TRBD2 (5 bases each). Source: blood, taken from a patient whose treatment included radiotherapy and nephrectomy. This receptor was taken from a woman between 70 and 85 years old with renal cell carcinoma. The CDR3 region is CASRRDGQTGELFF. The CDR3 DNA reads as TGTGCCAGCAGAAGGGACGGCCAAACCGGGGAGCTGTTTTTT.